These 21 T cell receptor beta chains were sequenced from one sample in a study of blood T cell repertoires in COVID-19. Sequencing used immunoSEQ multiplex PCR; TCRdb keeps in-frame clones, though not all of them. The repertoire has about 220,000 clones, around 86% of them found once; the top ten carry 8% to 10%. The sample taken for sequencing was peripheral blood. These receptors came from a woman older than 75 with COVID-19, enrolled during active disease.

The chain recombines TRBV5-1 with TRBJ1-6; 8 nucleotides line up with TRBD1. The J segment lost 7 bases and the V segment lost 4 bases, leaving 16 bases of the junction unmatched. Germline values: CDR1 SGHRS, CDR2 YFSETQ. There are 18 residues in the CDR3. CDR3 sequence reads: CASSPRTGILSTNSPLHF. The CDR3 region has the DNA TGCGCCAGCAGCCCCCGGACAGGGATTTTATCAACGAATTCACCCCTCCACTTT.

The genes are TRBV20-1 and TRBJ2-7; D uncertain. V was trimmed by 2 bases and J by 3 bases, leaving 5 bases between them. The CDR3 is 11 amino acids. Germline V gene lookup returns CDR1 DFQATT and CDR2 SNEGSKA (reference sequence). CDR3 DNA: TGCAGTGCTAGAAAACTCTACGAGCAGTACTTC. This gives the protein CSARKLYEQYF.

This clone was found once. V is TRBV30 and J is TRBJ1-1; D is unresolved. The germline CDR1 and CDR2 sequences are GTSNPN and SVGIG (reference sequence). CDR3 length equals 14 residues. Trimming stripped 0 bases from V and 1 base from J, with 9 bases between. CDR3 sequence reads: CAWSVPGTNTEAFF. CDR3 DNA sequence: TGTGCCTGGAGTGTACCGGGAACGAACACTGAAGCTTTCTTT.

The chain employs TRBV11-2 and TRBJ1-2, with a possible D match to TRBD1 (5 bases). V dropped 5 bases and J dropped 5 bases, with 12 bases sitting between them. The CDR3 is 13 residues long. From germline, CDR1 is SGHAT and CDR2 FQNNGV. The CDR3 bases are TGTGCCAGCAGCCAACCCAAGGGGTATGGCTACACCTTC. Its protein product is CASSQPKGYGYTF.

This clone was observed once. The chain has TRBV7-2 and TRBJ1-4; 8 bases fit TRBD1. V shed 5 bases and J 0 bases; nucleotides not matched to a gene: 5. Germline V lookup: CDR1 SGHTA, CDR2 FQGNSA. CDR3 size: 16 residues. The CDR3 is CASSLRQGSTNEKLFF. The DNA for the CDR3 is TGTGCCAGCAGCCTCCGACAGGGGTCAACTAATGAAAAACTGTTTTTT.

This chain joins TRBV5-4 and TRBJ1-1; possible D gene TRBD1, 6 bases. Between the trimmed V and J ends, which lost 4 bases and 2 bases, there was a span of 21 bases. In germline, CDR1 is SGHNT, CDR2 YYREEE (reference sequence). CDR3 length equals 17 residues. The chain's CDR3 is CASSPGTPTTRNTEAFF. The CDR3 DNA sequence: TGTGCCAGCAGCCCCGGGACACCGACCACCCGAAACACTGAAGCTTTCTTT. Based on the CDR3 plus reference TRBV5-4 and TRBJ1-1, the full variable domain is ETGVTQSPTHLIKTRGQQVTLRCSSQSGHNTVSWYQQALGQGPQFIFQYYREEENGRGNFPPRFSGLQFPNYSSELNVNALELDDSALYLCASSPGTPTTRNTEAFFGQGTRLTVV.

This clone turned up a few times. The genes are TRBV2 and TRBJ1-1; D is ambiguous. V dropped 7 bases and J dropped 0 bases, with 18 bases sitting between them. Germline CDR1 and CDR2: SNHLY and FYNNEI. This CDR3 contains 16 residues. CDR3 protein: CASTSGWSLMNTEAFF. The CDR3 nucleotides read TGTGCCAGCACGTCGGGATGGAGCCTTATGAACACTGAAGCTTTCTTT.

The chain employs TRBV5-6 and TRBJ1-2; 7 bases are a match to TRBD1. This CDR3 spans 14 amino acids. Germline loops: CDR1 SGHDT, CDR2 YYEEEE. V was clipped by 5 bases and J by 4 bases; unmatched bases: 8. The CDR3 is CASRVGGAGYGYTF. Here the CDR3 DNA reads TGTGCCAGCAGGGTAGGGGGCGCCGGCTATGGCTACACCTTC. The full variable domain, with the rest looked up from reference TRBV5-6 and TRBJ1-2, is DAGVTQSPTHLIKTRGQQVTLRCSPKSGHDTVSWYQQALGQGPQFIFQYYEEEERQRGNFPDRFSGHQFPNYSSELNVNALLLGDSALYLCASRVGGAGYGYTFGSGTRLTVV.

The chain joins TRBV11-1 to TRBJ2-5; 10 positions agree with TRBD2. V dropped 6 bases and J dropped 5; count of bases not matched to a gene: 9. Germline loops: CDR1 SGHAT, CDR2 FQDESV (reference sequence). The CDR3 extends over 15 amino acids. The CDR3 DNA is TGTGCCAGCAGTTTGGCAGGGACTAGCGTCGAGACCCAGTACTTC. Translation: CASSLAGTSVETQYF.

This sequence joins TRBV5-4 and TRBJ1-2; no clear D. The CDR3 is 14 amino acids. Germline loops: CDR1 SGHNT, CDR2 YYREEE (reference sequence). V gave up 10 bases and J gave up 0 bases, with 16 bases separating them. Here the CDR3 reads CAGGPATPNYGYTF. The CDR3 nucleotides read TGTGCCGGCGGCCCGGCAACCCCTAACTATGGCTACACCTTC. The variable domain in full, completed from reference TRBV5-4 and TRBJ1-2, reads ETGVTQSPTHLIKTRGQQVTLRCSSQSGHNTVSWYQQALGQGPQFIFQYYREEENGRGNFPPRFSGLQFPNYSSELNVNALELDDSALYLCAGGPATPNYGYTFGSGTRLTVV.

Points on this clone: Additional DNA sequences in this sample encode the identical CDR3. V usage is TRBV7-2 and J usage is TRBJ2-1; 10 nucleotides match TRBD2. The CDR3 totals 15 residues. V dropped 5 bases and J dropped 2; count of bases not matched to a gene: 3. Germline V gene sequence: CDR1 SGHTA, CDR2 FQGNSA. This CDR3 reads CASSLTSGTYNEQFF. The CDR3 bases are TGTGCCAGCAGCCTAACTAGCGGGACCTACAATGAGCAGTTCTTC.

The chain recombines TRBV7-6 with TRBJ2-7; D possibly corresponds to TRBD2 (5 bases). The CDR3 has 16 residues. V lost 1 base and J 5 bases, leaving 18 bases between the germline ends. The germline CDR1 and CDR2 sequences are SGHVS and FNYEAQ. The CDR3 loop reads CASSLGGYTFGDEQYF. The CDR3 DNA sequence: TGTGCCAGCAGCTTAGGAGGTTACACTTTCGGGGACGAGCAGTACTTC.

The chain recombines TRBV27 with TRBJ2-2; 9 nucleotides line up with TRBD2. Per germline, CDR1 MNHEY and CDR2 SMNVEV (reference sequence). V was clipped by 5 bases and J by 6 bases; unmatched bases: 4. The CDR3 runs 14 residues. For the CDR3, the DNA is TGTGCCAGCAGTGGGACTAGCAAGCCCGGGGAGCTGTTTTTT. Translating gives CASSGTSKPGELFF.

V usage is TRBV2 and J usage is TRBJ1-2; possible D gene TRBD1, 5 bases. Trimming left V 4 bases short and J 3 bases short, with 15 bases between. This CDR3 spans 15 amino acids. The germline V gene has CDR1 SNHLY and CDR2 FYNNEI. The CDR3 here is CASSAPGEGHYGYTF. The CDR3 DNA reads as TGTGCCAGCAGTGCCCCGGGGGAGGGCCACTATGGCTACACCTTC.

V is TRBV7-2 and J is TRBJ2-3, with 7 bases fitting TRBD1. From germline, CDR1 is SGHTA and CDR2 FQGNSA. The CDR3 has 15 amino acids. V lost 3 bases, J lost 1 base, and 4 bases stayed unmatched. CDR3 sequence: CASSFRTGRTDTQYF. In DNA, the CDR3 is TGTGCCAGCAGCTTTCGGACAGGCCGCACAGATACGCAGTATTTT.

This clone was recorded only once. V usage is TRBV18 and J usage is TRBJ1-2; the D gene is possibly TRBD1 (6 bases). Trimming left V 4 bases short and J 5 bases short, with 20 bases between. The CDR3 has 16 amino acids. Germline V gene sequence: CDR1 KGHSH, CDR2 LQKENI. The CDR3 DNA reads TGTGCCAGCTCACGGGGAAGACAGGTTGAAGAATATGGCTACACCTTC. Translation: CASSRGRQVEEYGYTF.

V gene TRBV18 combines with J gene TRBJ1-4, with a tentative D call TRBD1 (5 bases). The CDR3 consists of 14 residues. Trimming removed 2 bases from V and 4 bases from J, with 8 bases in between. CDR1 is KGHSH, CDR2 LQKENI, per germline. CDR3 protein: CASSPGGGNEKLFF. CDR3 bases: TGTGCCAGCTCACCAGGGGGAGGTAATGAAAAACTGTTTTTT. Full variable domain (outside the CDR3, taken from reference TRBV18 and TRBJ1-4): NAGVMQNPRHLVRRRGQEARLRCSPMKGHSHVYWYRQLPEEGLKFMVYLQKENIIDESGMPKERFSAEFPKEGPSILRIQQVVRGDSAAYFCASSPGGGNEKLFFGSGTQLSVL.

For this clone: This sample includes further DNA sequences coding for the same CDR3. V and J are TRBV7-3 and TRBJ1-1; D may be TRBD1 (5 bases). The CDR3 is 13 residues long. V was cut by 4 bases and J by 1 base, with 7 bases left in between. CDR1 and CDR2 from the germline V gene are SGHTA and FQGTGA. The CDR3 sequence is CASSSQENTEAFF. The CDR3 DNA sequence: TGTGCCAGCAGCTCACAGGAGAACACTGAAGCTTTCTTT.

V gene TRBV2 combines with J gene TRBJ1-5; D remains ambiguous. Looked up from germline, CDR1 is SNHLY and CDR2 is FYNNEI. Trimming took off 8 bases at V and 3 bases at J, with 14 bases between the two ends. The CDR3 has 14 residues. In nucleotides, the CDR3 is TGTGCCAGCGCCTGGTCCGGAGCCAATCAGCCCCAGCATTTT. It specifies CASAWSGANQPQHF.

In its sample, this clone was seen once. Other DNA sequences from this sample encode an identical CDR3 as well. The gene calls are TRBV28 and TRBJ1-2, with TRBD1 identical over 8 bases. Germline assignment: CDR1 MDHEN and CDR2 SYDVKM. There are 14 residues in the CDR3. V shed 1 base, J shed 7 bases, and the junction held 5 bases outside the gene matches. CDR3 protein: CASSLSQGARGYTF. In DNA form, the CDR3 reads TGTGCCAGCAGTTTATCCCAGGGGGCGCGTGGCTACACCTTC.

This chain links TRBV18 with TRBJ1-6; the D gene is possibly TRBD1 (5 bases). With 3 bases removed from V and 7 bases from J, the gap between germline ends came to 10 bases. Germline CDR1 and CDR2: KGHSH and LQKENI. The CDR3 has 14 residues. Here the CDR3 reads CASSPNRGNSPLHF. The CDR3 DNA reads as TGTGCCAGCTCACCGAATAGGGGAAATTCACCCCTCCACTTT.